The rows below give T cell receptor beta chains drawn from one sample of a study of tumor and adjacent non-tumor tissue in lung cancer. TCRdb recomputed calls from the multiplex PCR reads with MiXCR, one row per CDR3 protein. The data hold tens of thousands of distinct CDR3 sequences, with around 80% observed a single time. Sequencing was performed on distant non-tumor lung tissue. These TCRs come from a man in his 70s with non-small cell lung cancer. Each CDR3 is given with its conserved first and last residue. D genes are given only for firm matches. Some rows have no size entry. The others give once, few or many, or a class for an expanded clone.

CDR3 protein: CTSSYTTGTPMEQYF
CDR3 DNA: TGTACCAGCAGTTATACGACTGGGACCCCTATGGAGCAGTACTTC
clone size: once
J gene: TRBJ2-7
D gene: NA
V gene: TRBV6-5

CDR3 protein: CASAPGKGAIDEQFF
CDR3 DNA: TGTGCTAGTGCCCCGGGAAAGGGGGCCATCGATGAGCAGTTCTTC
clone size: NA
J gene: TRBJ2-1
D gene: TRBD1
V gene: TRBV12-5

CDR3 protein: CASTLQRTSWNYGYTF
CDR3 DNA: TGTGCCAGCACTTTACAAAGGACAAGTTGGAACTATGGATACACCTTC
clone size: NA
J gene: TRBJ1-2
D gene: NA
V gene: TRBV12-3/TRBV12-4

CDR3 protein: CASSLDRGGDAHYF
CDR3 DNA: TGTGCCAGTAGCTTAGATAGGGGCGGGGATGCCCACTACTTC
clone size: NA
J gene: TRBJ2-5
D gene: NA
V gene: TRBV11-2

CDR3 protein: CANSSAGTGFPQETQYF
CDR3 DNA: TGTGCCAACAGTTCCGCCGGGACAGGGTTCCCACAGGAGACCCAGTACTTC
clone size: NA
J gene: TRBJ2-5
D gene: TRBD1
V gene: TRBV6-5

CDR3 protein: CARSHSPGRSIDTQYF
CDR3 DNA: TGTGCCCGCAGTCACTCTCCGGGTAGGAGCATAGATACGCAGTATTTT
clone size: NA
J gene: TRBJ2-3
D gene: NA
V gene: TRBV6-5

CDR3 protein: CSVRLGLVGTYEQYF
CDR3 DNA: TGCAGTGTTAGACTAGGACTAGTGGGGACCTACGAGCAGTACTTC
clone size: NA
J gene: TRBJ2-7
D gene: TRBD2
V gene: TRBV20-1

CDR3 protein: CASSSSASGRAYEQYF
CDR3 DNA: TGTGCCAGCAGTTCGTCGGCGTCTGGGAGGGCCTACGAGCAGTACTTC
clone size: few
J gene: TRBJ2-7
D gene: TRBD2
V gene: TRBV6-5

CDR3 protein: CAISSGPSYNEQFF
CDR3 DNA: TGTGCCATCAGCTCAGGTCCCTCCTACAATGAGCAGTTCTTC
clone size: NA
J gene: TRBJ2-1
D gene: NA
V gene: TRBV11-3

CDR3 protein: CASSSTRGDYPF
CDR3 DNA: TGTGCCAGCAGTTCCACACGAGGAGACTACCCCTTC
clone size: NA
J gene: TRBJ1-2
D gene: NA
V gene: TRBV6-5

CDR3 protein: CTSSSQHGNAGELFF
CDR3 DNA: TGTACTAGCAGTTCCCAACATGGGAACGCCGGGGAGCTGTTTTTT
clone size: NA
J gene: TRBJ2-2
D gene: NA
V gene: TRBV12-3/TRBV12-4

CDR3 protein: CSAKPGQGKGYSF
CDR3 DNA: TGCAGTGCTAAGCCGGGACAGGGAAAAGGCTACAGCTTC
clone size: NA
J gene: TRBJ1-2
D gene: TRBD1
V gene: TRBV20-1

CDR3 protein: CASRQDRGAVSKYGYTF
CDR3 DNA: TGTGCCAGCAGACAAGATAGGGGAGCAGTCTCTAAATATGGCTACACCTTC
clone size: once
J gene: TRBJ1-2
D gene: NA
V gene: TRBV4-2

CDR3 protein: CTSSKNRDISYEQYF
CDR3 DNA: TGTACCAGCAGTAAAAATCGGGACATATCCTACGAGCAGTACTTC
clone size: NA
J gene: TRBJ2-7
D gene: NA
V gene: TRBV27

CDR3 protein: CASSLYGGQGAREQYF
CDR3 DNA: TGTGCCAGCAGTTTATATGGGGGACAGGGGGCTAGGGAGCAGTACTTC
clone size: few
J gene: TRBJ2-7
D gene: TRBD1
V gene: TRBV28